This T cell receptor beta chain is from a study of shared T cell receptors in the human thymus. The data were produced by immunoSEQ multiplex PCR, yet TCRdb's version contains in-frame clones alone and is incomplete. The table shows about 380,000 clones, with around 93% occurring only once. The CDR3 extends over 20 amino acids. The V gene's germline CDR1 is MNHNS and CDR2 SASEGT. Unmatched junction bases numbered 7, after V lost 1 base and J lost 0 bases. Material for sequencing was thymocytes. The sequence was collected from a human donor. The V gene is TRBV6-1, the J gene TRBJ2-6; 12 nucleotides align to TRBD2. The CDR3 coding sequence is TGTGCCAGCAGTGAAGTCCCGACTAGCGGGAGCTTCTCTGGGGCCAACGTCCTGACTTTC. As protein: CASSEVPTSGSFSGANVLTF.